These 5 T cell receptor beta chains were all obtained from the same sample, sequenced in a study of PD-1 blockade in classical Hodgkin lymphoma. Following autologous stem cell transplantation, relapse occurred in every patient, and exposure to brentuximab vedotin varied. Produced via immunoSEQ multiplex PCR; TCRdb's table is partial and in-frame only. The data hold tens of thousands of clones, with around 66% observed a single time. The sample consisted of peripheral blood mononuclear cells (PBMCs), taken at baseline. The receptors here all came from a human donor with classical Hodgkin lymphoma.

This chain links TRBV7-6 with TRBJ2-2, with 7 bases that match TRBD2. V gave up 2 bases and J gave up 3 bases; unmatched junction bases: 6. CDR3 length: 16 residues. CDR1 is SGHVS, CDR2 FNYEAQ, per germline. CDR3 residues: CASSLTAGPHTGELFF. In DNA, the CDR3 is TGTGCCAGCAGCTTAACAGCGGGGCCTCACACCGGGGAGCTGTTTTTT.

The rearrangement joins TRBV6-5 to TRBJ1-2; 7 nucleotides agree with TRBD1. V shed 0 bases and J 8 bases; nucleotides not matched to a gene: 3. The germline CDR1 and CDR2 sequences are MNHEY and SVGAGI. This CDR3 has 13 amino acids. CDR3 bases: TGTGCCAGCAGTTACTCGACAGGGAACGGCTACACCTTC. It encodes CASSYSTGNGYTF.

The chain carries TRBV30 and TRBJ2-1; D is unclear. The CDR3 runs to 11 residues. Trimming stripped 2 bases from V and 8 bases from J, with 7 bases between. Germline values: CDR1 GTSNPN, CDR2 SVGIG (reference sequence). CDR3 amino acids: CAWSRTDEQFF. For the CDR3, the DNA is TGTGCCTGGAGTAGGACCGATGAGCAGTTCTTC.

The chain has TRBV4-1 and TRBJ1-4; 9 nucleotides line up with TRBD1. Germline CDR1 and CDR2: MGHRA and YSYEKL. The CDR3 is made up of 16 amino acids. V gave up 2 bases and J gave up 13 bases; unmatched junction bases: 14. The DNA for the CDR3 is TGCGCCAGCAGCCAAAGAAACAGGGGGCAAAGTCTAGGACTGTTTTTT. This encodes CASSQRNRGQSLGLFF.

V and J are TRBV6-6 and TRBJ2-2; D ambiguous. Germline V gives CDR1 MNHNY, CDR2 SVGAGI (reference sequence). V was shortened by 4 bases and J by 2 bases, with 5 bases between the two germline ends. The CDR3 length is 13 residues. The DNA for the CDR3 is TGTGCCAGCAGTTGGAGCAACACCGGGGAGCTGTTTTTT. Protein sequence: CASSWSNTGELFF.